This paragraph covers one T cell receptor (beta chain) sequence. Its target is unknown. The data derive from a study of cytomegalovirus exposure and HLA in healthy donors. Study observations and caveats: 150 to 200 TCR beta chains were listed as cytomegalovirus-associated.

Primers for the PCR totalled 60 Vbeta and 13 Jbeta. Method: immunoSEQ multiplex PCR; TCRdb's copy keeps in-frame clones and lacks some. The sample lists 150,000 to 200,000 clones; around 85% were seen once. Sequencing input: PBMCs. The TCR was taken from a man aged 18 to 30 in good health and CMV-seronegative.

Here the CDR3 reads CAISDSTLPYEQYF. The CDR3 DNA sequence: TGTGCCATCAGTGACTCCACTCTTCCCTACGAGCAGTACTTC. The chain is built from TRBV10-3 and TRBJ2-7; D ambiguous. CDR1 and CDR2 from the germline V gene are ENHRY and SYGVKD. The CDR3 spans 14 residues. V lost 3 bases and J lost 2, with 11 bases in between.